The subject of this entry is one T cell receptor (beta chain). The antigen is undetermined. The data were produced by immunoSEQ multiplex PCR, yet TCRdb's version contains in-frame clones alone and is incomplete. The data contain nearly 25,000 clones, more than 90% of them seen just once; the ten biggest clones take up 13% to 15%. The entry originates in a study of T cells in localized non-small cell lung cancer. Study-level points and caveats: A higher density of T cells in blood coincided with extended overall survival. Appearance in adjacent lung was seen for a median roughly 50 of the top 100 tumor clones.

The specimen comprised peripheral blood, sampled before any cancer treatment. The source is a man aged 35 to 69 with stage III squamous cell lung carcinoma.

The CDR3 loop reads CASPAGLGSPLHF. The DNA of the CDR3 is TGTGCCAGCCCGGCAGGGTTAGGTTCACCCCTCCACTTT. V and J are TRBV7-3 and TRBJ1-6; the D gene is possibly TRBD1 (5 bases). Deletions cut 8 bases from V and 9 bases from J, with 14 bases between. The germline gives CDR1 SGHTA, CDR2 FQGTGA. CDR3 size: 13 residues. Full variable domain (rest looked up from reference TRBV7-3 and TRBJ1-6): GAGVSQTPSNKVTEKGKYVELRCDPISGHTALYWYRQSLGQGPEFLIYFQGTGAADDSGLPNDRFFAVRPEGSVSTLKIQRTERGDSAVYLCASPAGLGSPLHFGNGTRLTVT.